This TCR beta chain derives from a study of CD8 T cells in ankylosing spondylitis. On this clonotype itself: What it binds is not known.

TCRdb used MiXCR to reprocess the 5' RACE reads, holding one entry per CDR3 protein. Of around 390,000 distinct CDR3 sequences listed, around 20% are singletons. The CDR3 contains 17 residues. Germline V gene sequence: CDR1 SQVTM, CDR2 ANQGSEA. Trimming took 5 bases from V and 3 from J; bases not matched to a gene: 16. Study-wide results and limits: It was reported that disease-linked clones were significantly enriched in matched ankylosing spondylitis synovial fluid. It appeared that ankylosing spondylitis blood was characterized by a TCR beta motif of about 8 highly homologous variants.

Sequencing was carried out using blood, either unsorted or a sorted T cell fraction (not recorded which). V gene TRBV29-1 combines with J gene TRBJ1-1; TRBD1 matches at 9 bases. This sequence was found in a male donor with ankylosing spondylitis. Written as DNA, the CDR3 is TGCAGCGTTAGTGGGCGAACAGGGGGCTTTCTGGACACTGAAGCTTTCTTT. The encoded protein is CSVSGRTGGFLDTEAFF.